A selection of T cell receptor beta chains follows, all from one sample in a study of OX40 agonist ivuxolimab in advanced cancers. TCRdb's table, derived via immunoSEQ multiplex PCR, lists solely in-frame clones and lacks some. Of tens of thousands of clones listed, approximately 83% are singletons. The sample was CD4+ or CD8+ T cells sorted from blood, taken in a trial of the OX40 agonist ivuxolimab. The receptor set was obtained from an adult with an advanced solid tumor such as melanoma, head and neck, liver or kidney cancer. CDR3s include the opening cysteine and the closing phenylalanine or tryptophan. A D gene is named only where the DNA matches it firmly. Not every row has a clone size; where given, it reads once, few, many or a size class.

j_call d_call clone_size v_call cdr3_aa cdr3_nt
TRBJ2-7 NA NA TRBV28 CASTWGPNEGEQYF TGTGCCAGCACGTGGGGGCCCAATGAGGGGGAGCAGTACTTC
TRBJ1-1 NA once TRBV19 CASSFVNTEAFF TGTGCCAGTTCCTTCGTGAACACTGAAGCTTTCTTT
TRBJ2-1 NA NA TRBV28 CASHSYNINEQFF TGTGCCAGTCACTCCTATAATATCAATGAGCAGTTCTTC
TRBJ2-3 NA NA TRBV6-1 CASSERGRFDTQYF TGTGCCAGCAGTGAGCGGGGGCGGTTTGATACGCAGTATTTT
TRBJ2-4 NA NA TRBV14 CASSQENDGRRVQYF TGTGCCAGCAGCCAAGAGAATGACGGGAGACGGGTTCAGTACTTC
TRBJ2-1 NA NA TRBV25-1 CASSASTVYSYNEQFF TGTGCCAGCAGTGCGTCTACAGTTTACTCCTACAATGAGCAGTTCTTC
TRBJ2-2 TRBD2 NA TRBV18 CASSRAGRNTGELFF TGTGCCAGCTCACGAGCGGGACGGAACACCGGGGAGCTGTTTTTT
TRBJ2-2 NA NA TRBV2 CASSVENTGELFF TGTGCCAGCAGTGTGGAAAACACCGGGGAGCTGTTTTTT
TRBJ2-1 TRBD2 NA TRBV30 CAWSVLASGRPLVDEQFF TGTGCCTGGAGTGTATTGGCTAGCGGGAGGCCCCTCGTCGATGAGCAGTTCTTC
TRBJ2-2 NA NA TRBV30 CAWSVLLNTGELFF TGTGCCTGGAGTGTACTGCTTAACACCGGGGAGCTGTTTTTT
TRBJ2-1 NA NA TRBV6-5 CASSYSRVYNEQFF TGTGCCAGCAGTTACTCTAGAGTGTACAATGAGCAGTTCTTC
TRBJ1-5 TRBD1 NA TRBV18 CASSPGTDSNQPQHF TGTGCCAGCTCACCGGGGACAGATAGCAATCAGCCCCAGCATTTT
TRBJ1-3 NA NA TRBV9 CASSVSYGNTIYF TGTGCCAGCAGCGTTTCGTATGGAAACACCATATATTTT